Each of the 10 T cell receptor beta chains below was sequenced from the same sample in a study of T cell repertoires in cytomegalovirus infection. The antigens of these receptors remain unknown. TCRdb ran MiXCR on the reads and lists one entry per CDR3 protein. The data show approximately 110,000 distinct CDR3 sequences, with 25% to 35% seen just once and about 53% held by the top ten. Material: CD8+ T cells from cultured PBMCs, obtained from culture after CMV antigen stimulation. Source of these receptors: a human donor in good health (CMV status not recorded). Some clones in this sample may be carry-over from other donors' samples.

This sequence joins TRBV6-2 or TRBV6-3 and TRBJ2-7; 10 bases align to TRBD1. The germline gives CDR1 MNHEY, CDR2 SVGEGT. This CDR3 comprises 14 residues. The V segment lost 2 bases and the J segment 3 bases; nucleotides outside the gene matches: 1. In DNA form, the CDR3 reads TGTGCCAGCAGTTACGACAGGGGGCTCTACGAGCAGTACTTC. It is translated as CASSYDRGLYEQYF.

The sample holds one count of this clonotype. The CDR3 DNA follows: TGTGCCAGCAGTGTTGTTGTGGGGGGGACCGGGGAGCTGTTTTTT. Translating gives CASSVVVGGTGELFF. The rearrangement uses TRBV6-2 or TRBV6-3 and TRBJ2-2; 7 nucleotides agree with TRBD2. Germline CDR1 reads MNHEY; CDR2 reads SVGEGT. The CDR3 contains 15 residues. V dropped 5 bases and J dropped 5; count of bases not matched to a gene: 8.

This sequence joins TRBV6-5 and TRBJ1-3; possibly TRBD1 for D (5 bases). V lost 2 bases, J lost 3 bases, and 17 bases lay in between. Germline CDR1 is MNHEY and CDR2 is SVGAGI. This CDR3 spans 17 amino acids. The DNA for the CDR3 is TGTGCCAGCAGTTACCAGGGCCTCGCAGTTAGTGGAAACACCATATATTTT. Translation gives CASSYQGLAVSGNTIYF.

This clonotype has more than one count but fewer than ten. CDR3: CASSFESAGGAFF. CDR3 nucleotides: TGTGCCAGCAGCTTCGAGAGTGCCGGGGGAGCTTTCTTT. The chain has TRBV7-2 and TRBJ1-1; possible D gene TRBD1, 5 bases. The V and J ends lost 3 bases and 10 bases respectively, with 15 bases between them. The CDR3 totals 13 residues. From germline, CDR1 is SGHTA and CDR2 FQGNSA. Full variable domain (remainder filled in from reference TRBV7-2 and TRBJ1-1): GAGVSQSPSNKVTEKGKDVELRCDPISGHTALYWYRQSLGQGLEFLIYFQGNSAPDKSGLPSDRFSAERTGGSVSTLTIQRTQQEDSAVYLCASSFESAGGAFFGQGTRLTVV.

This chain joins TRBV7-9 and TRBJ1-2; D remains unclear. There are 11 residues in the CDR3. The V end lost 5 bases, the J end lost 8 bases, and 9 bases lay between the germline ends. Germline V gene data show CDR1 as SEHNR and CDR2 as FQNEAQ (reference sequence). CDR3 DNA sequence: TGTGCCAGCAGCCCCGATTCGGGCTACACCTTC. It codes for CASSPDSGYTF.

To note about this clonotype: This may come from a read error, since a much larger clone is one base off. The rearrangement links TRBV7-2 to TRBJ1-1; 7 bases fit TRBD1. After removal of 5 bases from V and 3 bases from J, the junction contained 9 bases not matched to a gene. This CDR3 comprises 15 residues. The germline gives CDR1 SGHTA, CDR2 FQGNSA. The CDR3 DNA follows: TGTGCCAGCAGCGCCCACAGGGGTAGCGACACTGAAGCTTTCTTT. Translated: CASSAHRGSDTEAFF.

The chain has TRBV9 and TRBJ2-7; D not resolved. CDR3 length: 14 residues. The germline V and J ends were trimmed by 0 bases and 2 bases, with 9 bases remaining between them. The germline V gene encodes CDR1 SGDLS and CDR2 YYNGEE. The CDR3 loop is CASSVDGQPYEQYF. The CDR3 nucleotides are TGTGCCAGCAGCGTAGATGGTCAACCCTACGAGCAGTACTTC.

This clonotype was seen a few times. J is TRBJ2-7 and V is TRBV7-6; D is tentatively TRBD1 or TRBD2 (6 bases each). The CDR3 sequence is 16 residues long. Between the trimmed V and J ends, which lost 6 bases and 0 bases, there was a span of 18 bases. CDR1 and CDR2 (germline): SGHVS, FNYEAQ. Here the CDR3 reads CASSTGPGASSYEQYF. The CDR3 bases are TGTGCCAGCAGTACCGGACCGGGGGCTAGCTCCTACGAGCAGTACTTC.

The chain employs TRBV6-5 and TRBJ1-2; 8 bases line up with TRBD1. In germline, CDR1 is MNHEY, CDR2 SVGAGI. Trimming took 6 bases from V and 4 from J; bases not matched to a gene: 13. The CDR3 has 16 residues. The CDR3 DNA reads TGTGCCAGCAGCTCACTACTGACAGGGGCGACCTATGGCTACACCTTC. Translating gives CASSSLLTGATYGYTF.

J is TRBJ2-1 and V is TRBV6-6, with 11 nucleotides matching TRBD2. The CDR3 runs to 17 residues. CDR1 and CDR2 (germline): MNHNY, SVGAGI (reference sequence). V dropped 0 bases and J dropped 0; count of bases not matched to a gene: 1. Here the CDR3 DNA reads TGTGCCAGCAGTTACTCTAGCGGGGGGGCCTCCTACAATGAGCAGTTCTTC. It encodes CASSYSSGGASYNEQFF.